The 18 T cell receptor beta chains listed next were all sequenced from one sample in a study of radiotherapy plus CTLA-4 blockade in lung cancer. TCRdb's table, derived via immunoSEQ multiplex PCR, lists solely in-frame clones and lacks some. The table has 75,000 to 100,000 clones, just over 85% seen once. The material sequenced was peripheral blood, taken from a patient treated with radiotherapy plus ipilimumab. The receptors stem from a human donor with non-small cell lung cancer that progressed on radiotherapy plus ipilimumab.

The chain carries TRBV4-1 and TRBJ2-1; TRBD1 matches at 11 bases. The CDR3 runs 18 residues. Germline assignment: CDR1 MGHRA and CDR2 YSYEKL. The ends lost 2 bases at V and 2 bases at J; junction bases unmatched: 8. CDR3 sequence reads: CASSQSGTGGVTYNEQFF. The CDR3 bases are TGCGCCAGCAGCCAATCCGGGACAGGGGGGGTCACCTACAATGAGCAGTTCTTC.

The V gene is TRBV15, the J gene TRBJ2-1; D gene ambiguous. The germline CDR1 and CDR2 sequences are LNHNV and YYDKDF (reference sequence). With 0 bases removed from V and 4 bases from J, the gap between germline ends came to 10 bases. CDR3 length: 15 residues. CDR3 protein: CATSRDRLTYNEQFF. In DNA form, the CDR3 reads TGTGCCACCAGCAGAGATCGTCTAACTTACAATGAGCAGTTCTTC.

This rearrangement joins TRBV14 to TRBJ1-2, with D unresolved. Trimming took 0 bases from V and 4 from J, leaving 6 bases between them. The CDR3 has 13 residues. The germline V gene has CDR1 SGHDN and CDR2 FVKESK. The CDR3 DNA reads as TGTGCCAGCAGCCAAGAGCGGGGCTATGGCTACACCTTC. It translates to CASSQERGYGYTF.

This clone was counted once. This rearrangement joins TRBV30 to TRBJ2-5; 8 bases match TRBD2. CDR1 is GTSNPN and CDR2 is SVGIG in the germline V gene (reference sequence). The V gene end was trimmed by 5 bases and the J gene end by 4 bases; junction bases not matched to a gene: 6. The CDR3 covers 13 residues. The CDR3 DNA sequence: TGTGCCTGGGCGGGAGCGGGAGTAGAGACCCAGTACTTC. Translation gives CAWAGAGVETQYF.

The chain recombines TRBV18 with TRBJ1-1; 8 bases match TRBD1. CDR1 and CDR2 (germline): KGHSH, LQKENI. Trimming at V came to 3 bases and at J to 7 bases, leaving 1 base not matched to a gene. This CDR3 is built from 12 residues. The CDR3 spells CASSPGQGEAFF. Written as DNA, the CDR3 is TGTGCCAGCTCACCCGGACAGGGTGAAGCTTTCTTT.

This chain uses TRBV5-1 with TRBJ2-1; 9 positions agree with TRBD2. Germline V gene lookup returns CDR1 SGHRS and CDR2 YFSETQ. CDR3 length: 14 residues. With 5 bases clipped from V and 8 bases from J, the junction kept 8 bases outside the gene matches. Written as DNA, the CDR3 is TGCGCCAGCAGGGAAAGCGGGAGGCGTGATGAGCAGTTCTTC. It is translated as CASRESGRRDEQFF.

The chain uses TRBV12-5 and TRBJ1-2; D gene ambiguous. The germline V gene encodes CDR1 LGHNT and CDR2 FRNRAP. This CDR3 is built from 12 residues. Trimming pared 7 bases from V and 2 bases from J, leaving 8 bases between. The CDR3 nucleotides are TGTGCTAGTGCTCCGGGCAACTATGGCTACACCTTC. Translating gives CASAPGNYGYTF.

The CDR3 DNA sequence: TGCGCCAGCAGCTTCCCGGACTTGCTGCAGGAGACCCAGTACTTC. Its protein product is CASSFPDLLQETQYF. The chain has TRBV5-1 and TRBJ2-5; perhaps TRBD2 as D (5 bases). The CDR3 is 15 residues long. Germline V gene data show CDR1 as SGHRS and CDR2 as YFSETQ. V gave up 2 bases and J gave up 5 bases, with 16 bases separating them.

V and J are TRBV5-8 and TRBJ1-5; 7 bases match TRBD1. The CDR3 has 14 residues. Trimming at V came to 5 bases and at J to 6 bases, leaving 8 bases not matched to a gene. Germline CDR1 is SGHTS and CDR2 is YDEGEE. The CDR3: CASSLDRASQPQHF. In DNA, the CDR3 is TGTGCCAGCAGTTTAGACAGGGCTAGTCAGCCCCAGCATTTT.

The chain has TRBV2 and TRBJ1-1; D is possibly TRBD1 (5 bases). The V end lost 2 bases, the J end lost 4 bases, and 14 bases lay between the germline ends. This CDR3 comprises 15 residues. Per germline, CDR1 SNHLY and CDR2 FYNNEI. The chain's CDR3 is CASSERGGETTEAFF. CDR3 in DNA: TGTGCCAGCAGTGAAAGGGGAGGGGAGACCACTGAAGCTTTCTTT.

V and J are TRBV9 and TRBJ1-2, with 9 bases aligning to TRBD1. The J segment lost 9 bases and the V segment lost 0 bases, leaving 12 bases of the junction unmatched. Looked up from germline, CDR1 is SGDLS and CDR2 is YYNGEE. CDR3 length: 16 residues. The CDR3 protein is CASSVVVGGQGVSYTF. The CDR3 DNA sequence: TGTGCCAGCAGCGTAGTTGTTGGGGGACAGGGAGTGAGCTACACCTTC.

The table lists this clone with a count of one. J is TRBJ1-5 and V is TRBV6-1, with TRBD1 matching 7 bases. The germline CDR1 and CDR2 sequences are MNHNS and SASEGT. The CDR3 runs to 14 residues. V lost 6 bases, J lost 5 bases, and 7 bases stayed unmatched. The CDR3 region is CASRGGRVDQPQHF. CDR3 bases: TGTGCCAGCAGAGGGGGCCGCGTGGATCAGCCCCAGCATTTT.

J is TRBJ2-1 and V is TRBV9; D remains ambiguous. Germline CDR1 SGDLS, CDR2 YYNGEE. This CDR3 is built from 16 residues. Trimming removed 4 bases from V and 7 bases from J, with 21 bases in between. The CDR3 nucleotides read TGTGCCAGCAGCTTCCGAAACTCCCGCGACCTTAATGAGCAGTTCTTC. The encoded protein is CASSFRNSRDLNEQFF.

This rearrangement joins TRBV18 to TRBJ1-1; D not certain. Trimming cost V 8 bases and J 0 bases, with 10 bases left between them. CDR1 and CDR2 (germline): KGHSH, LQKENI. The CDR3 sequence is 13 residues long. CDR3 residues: CASGNMMNTEAFF. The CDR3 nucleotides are TGTGCCAGCGGCAACATGATGAACACTGAAGCTTTCTTT.

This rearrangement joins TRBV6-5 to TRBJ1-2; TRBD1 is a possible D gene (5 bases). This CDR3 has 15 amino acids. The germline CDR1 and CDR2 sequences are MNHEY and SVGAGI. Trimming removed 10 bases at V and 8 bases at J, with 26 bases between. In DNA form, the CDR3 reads TGTGCCACTACCCTGGGGACCGGGCCTCTTGGGGGCTACACCTTC. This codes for CATTLGTGPLGGYTF.

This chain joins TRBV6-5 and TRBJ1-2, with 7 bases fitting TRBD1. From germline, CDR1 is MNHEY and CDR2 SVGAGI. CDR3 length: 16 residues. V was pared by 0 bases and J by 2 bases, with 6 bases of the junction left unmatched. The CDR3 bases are TGTGCCAGCAGTTACTCGGGGATACAGGGGAACTATGGCTACACCTTC. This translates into CASSYSGIQGNYGYTF.

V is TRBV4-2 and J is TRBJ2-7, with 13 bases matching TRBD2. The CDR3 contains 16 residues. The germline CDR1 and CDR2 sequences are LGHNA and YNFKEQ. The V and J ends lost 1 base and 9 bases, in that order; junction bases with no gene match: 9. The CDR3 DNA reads TGTGCCAGCAGCCAAGGGACTAGCGGGAGCCCGGTTCGGCAGTACTTC. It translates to CASSQGTSGSPVRQYF.

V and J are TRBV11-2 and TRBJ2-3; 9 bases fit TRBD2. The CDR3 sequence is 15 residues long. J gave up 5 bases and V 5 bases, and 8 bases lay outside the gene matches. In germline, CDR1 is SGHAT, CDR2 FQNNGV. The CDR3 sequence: CASSLSGSVVDTQYF. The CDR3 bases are TGTGCCAGCAGCCTTAGCGGGAGTGTTGTAGATACGCAGTATTTT.